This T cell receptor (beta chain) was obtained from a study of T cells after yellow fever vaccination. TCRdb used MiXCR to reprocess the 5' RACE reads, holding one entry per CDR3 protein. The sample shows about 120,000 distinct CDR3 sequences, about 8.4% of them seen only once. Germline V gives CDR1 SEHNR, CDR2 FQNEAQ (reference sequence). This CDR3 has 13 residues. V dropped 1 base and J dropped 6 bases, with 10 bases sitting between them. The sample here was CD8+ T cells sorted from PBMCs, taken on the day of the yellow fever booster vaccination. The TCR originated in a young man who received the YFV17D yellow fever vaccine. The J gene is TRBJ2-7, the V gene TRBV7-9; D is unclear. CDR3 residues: CASSLGAFGEQYV. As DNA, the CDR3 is TGTGCCAGCAGCTTAGGGGCTTTCGGCGAGCAGTACGTC.